The 31 T cell receptor beta chains presented below share a single source sample, sequenced in a study of shared clonotypes between healthy human individuals. Sequencing was performed with immunoSEQ multiplex PCR; in TCRdb, only in-frame clones are kept and a portion is missing. The sample holds some 2.3 million clones, approximately 93% seen once. The specimen sequenced was naive CD4+ T cells from PBMCs. Subset reported: CD45RA+ positively selected. These receptors came from a man in his late teens or twenties in good health. Some clones in this sample may be carry-over from other donors' samples.

This chain links TRBV28 with TRBJ2-7; TRBD2 is a possible D gene (6 bases). Germline V gene sequence: CDR1 MDHEN, CDR2 SYDVKM. Trimming took off 4 bases at V and 3 bases at J, with 13 bases between the two ends. The CDR3 sequence is 14 residues long. Written as DNA, the CDR3 is TGTGCCAGCAGTTCCCCAGGCGGGATCTACGAGCAGTACTTC. This gives the protein CASSSPGGIYEQYF.

This clone turned up a few times. The chain is built from TRBV15 and TRBJ2-7; 12 bases match TRBD2. Per the germline V gene, CDR1 is LNHNV and CDR2 is YYDKDF (reference sequence). Losses at the gene ends were 7 bases for V and 4 bases for J; bases not matched to a gene: 5. This CDR3 region has 14 residues. CDR3 nucleotides: TGTGCCACCACTAGCGGGAGGGCCGGGTACGAGCAGTACTTC. This codes for CATTSGRAGYEQYF. Full variable domain (missing parts from reference TRBV15 and TRBJ2-7): DAMVIQNPRYQVTQFGKPVTLSCSQTLNHNVMYWYQQKSSQAPKLLFHYYDKDFNNEADTPDNFQSRRPNTSFCFLDIRSPGLGDTAMYLCATTSGRAGYEQYFGPGTRLTVT.

This rearrangement joins TRBV30 to TRBJ2-5; no clear D gene. Germline V CDR1 and CDR2: GTSNPN, SVGIG (reference sequence). This CDR3 contains 9 residues. The germline V and J ends were trimmed by 5 bases and 5 bases, with 3 bases remaining between them. CDR3 nucleotide sequence: TGTGCCTGGGGGGAGACCCAGTACTTC. It translates to CAWGETQYF.

In nucleotides, the CDR3 is TGTGCCAGCAGTTTATTCGGTGGGGGCGGCTACACCTTC. Translation gives CASSLFGGGGYTF. The chain recombines TRBV28 with TRBJ1-2, with D possibly TRBD1 on 6 matching bases. The germline V gene has CDR1 MDHEN and CDR2 SYDVKM. Deletions cut 1 base from V and 8 bases from J, with 11 bases between. The CDR3 sequence is 13 residues long.

This clone was counted only a few times. The V gene is TRBV18, the J gene TRBJ1-1; D unresolved. Germline values: CDR1 KGHSH, CDR2 LQKENI. CDR3 length: 13 residues. V was trimmed by 1 base and J by 4 bases, leaving 7 bases between them. The CDR3 spells CASSPRLITEAFF. In DNA form, the CDR3 reads TGTGCCAGCTCACCACGACTCATCACTGAAGCTTTCTTT.

This chain uses TRBV7-9 with TRBJ2-3; TRBD1 might be the D (6 bases). V gave up 5 bases and J gave up 6 bases, with 15 bases separating them. The CDR3 covers 14 residues. Germline V gene sequence: CDR1 SEHNR, CDR2 FQNEAQ (reference sequence). CDR3 sequence (DNA): TGTGCCAGCAGCCGCCCCCCAGGGGAGGATACGCAGTATTTT. Residues: CASSRPPGEDTQYF. Full variable domain (remainder filled in from reference TRBV7-9 and TRBJ2-3): DTGVSQNPRHKITKRGQNVTFRCDPISEHNRLYWYRQTLGQGPEFLTYFQNEAQLEKSRLLSDRFSAERPKGSFSTLEIQRTEQGDSAMYLCASSRPPGEDTQYFGPGTRLTVL.

The rearrangement joins TRBV28 to TRBJ2-2, with D maybe TRBD1 (5 bases). Germline V lookup: CDR1 MDHEN, CDR2 SYDVKM. V lost 7 bases to trimming and J lost 4 bases, with 7 bases between them. The CDR3 extends over 12 amino acids. The CDR3 loop is CASIDSTGELFF. The CDR3 DNA reads TGTGCCAGCATTGACAGCACCGGGGAGCTGTTTTTT. Filled out from reference TRBV28 and TRBJ2-2, the complete variable domain reads DVKVTQSSRYLVKRTGEKVFLECVQDMDHENMFWYRQDPGLGLRLIYFSYDVKMKEKGDIPEGYSVSREKKERFSLILESASTNQTSMYLCASIDSTGELFFGEGSRLTVL.

This chain links TRBV11-2 with TRBJ2-7; 10 nucleotides align to TRBD2. Trimming removed 6 bases from V and 2 bases from J; junction bases left unmatched: 7. The CDR3 extends over 15 amino acids. CDR1 is SGHAT, CDR2 FQNNGV, per germline. CDR3 coding DNA: TGTGCCAGCAGTTTCTCTAGCGGGAGCACCTACGAGCAGTACTTC. It is translated as CASSFSSGSTYEQYF.

This chain joins TRBV27 and TRBJ2-1; D call uncertain. There are 12 residues in the CDR3. The V gene lost 0 bases and the J gene lost 9 bases, with 6 bases spanning the gap. Germline CDR1 and CDR2: MNHEY and SMNVEV (reference sequence). The CDR3 sequence is CASSLSGSEQFF. CDR3 sequence (DNA): TGTGCCAGCAGTTTATCAGGAAGTGAGCAGTTCTTC.

J is TRBJ2-1 and V is TRBV11-2; D remains unclear. V was trimmed by 4 bases and J by 12 bases, leaving 10 bases between them. The germline gives CDR1 SGHAT, CDR2 FQNNGV. This CDR3 is 11 amino acids long. Here the CDR3 reads CASSSVGGQFF. CDR3 in DNA: TGTGCCAGCAGCTCCGTGGGTGGGCAGTTCTTC.

The rearrangement joins TRBV30 to TRBJ1-4; no clear D gene. The CDR3 consists of 15 residues. V lost 0 bases to trimming and J lost 9 bases, with 17 bases between them. Germline CDR1 is GTSNPN and CDR2 is SVGIG (reference sequence). The CDR3 nucleotides read TGTGCCTGGAGTGTAGGACGGCTTGGGAATCAAAAACTGTTTTTT. As protein: CAWSVGRLGNQKLFF. The full variable domain, completed using reference TRBV30 and TRBJ1-4, is SQTIHQWPATLVQPVGSPLSLECTVEGTSNPNLYWYRQAAGRGLQLLFYSVGIGQISSEVPQNLSASRPQDRQFILSSKKLLLSDSGFYLCAWSVGRLGNQKLFFGSGTQLSVL.

This clone has only one observation. V is TRBV7-2 and J is TRBJ1-3; possible D gene TRBD1, 5 bases. Germline V gene sequence: CDR1 SGHTA, CDR2 FQGNSA. The CDR3 consists of 15 residues. V lost 0 bases to trimming and J lost 4 bases, with 10 bases between them. The CDR3 spells CASSLASRAGNTIYF. CDR3 bases: TGTGCCAGCAGCTTAGCGAGCAGGGCCGGAAACACCATATATTTT. The full variable domain, with the rest looked up from reference TRBV7-2 and TRBJ1-3, is GAGVSQSPSNKVTEKGKDVELRCDPISGHTALYWYRQSLGQGLEFLIYFQGNSAPDKSGLPSDRFSAERTGGSVSTLTIQRTQQEDSAVYLCASSLASRAGNTIYFGEGSWLTVV.

The CDR3 loop reads CASSLDGPYEQYF. In DNA form, the CDR3 reads TGTGCCAGCAGCTTGGACGGACCCTACGAGCAGTACTTC. V gene TRBV5-4 combines with J gene TRBJ2-7; D gene unclear. The CDR3 runs to 13 residues. Germline V gene data show CDR1 as SGHNT and CDR2 as YYREEE (reference sequence). V shed 0 bases and J shed 2 bases, with 6 bases lying between them.

This chain joins TRBV11-1 and TRBJ1-1, with 7 bases that match TRBD1. The CDR3 is 15 amino acids. Germline CDR1 is SGHAT and CDR2 is FQDESV (reference sequence). The J segment lost 6 bases and the V segment lost 4 bases, leaving 11 bases of the junction unmatched. CDR3 residues: CASSSKTGFVSEAFF. CDR3 DNA: TGTGCCAGCAGCTCGAAGACAGGGTTTGTGTCTGAAGCTTTCTTT.

V and J are TRBV28 and TRBJ1-4, with D unclear. The CDR3 is made up of 14 amino acids. V was cut by 8 bases and J by 2 bases, with 12 bases left in between. The V gene's germline CDR1 is MDHEN and CDR2 SYDVKM. CDR3 in amino acids: CASLARETNEKLFF. In DNA, the CDR3 is TGTGCCAGCCTAGCGCGAGAGACTAATGAAAAACTGTTTTTT.

This clone was observed once. The genes are TRBV7-9 and TRBJ2-1; D possibly uses TRBD1 or TRBD2 (7 bases each). The CDR3 totals 17 residues. Germline V gives CDR1 SEHNR, CDR2 FQNEAQ (reference sequence). Trimming stripped 5 bases from V and 9 bases from J, with 26 bases between. Here the CDR3 reads CASSPSLRGGLVGEQFF. CDR3 DNA: TGTGCCAGCAGCCCATCACTCAGGGGGGGATTAGTAGGTGAGCAGTTCTTC.

The gene calls are TRBV6-5 and TRBJ2-7; possible D gene TRBD2, 5 bases. Looked up from germline, CDR1 is MNHEY and CDR2 is SVGAGI. The CDR3 is 13 residues long. Trimming stripped 6 bases from V and 8 bases from J, with 17 bases between. CDR3 protein: CASSPRGMGKQYF. In nucleotides, the CDR3 is TGTGCCAGCAGCCCGAGAGGGATGGGTAAGCAGTACTTC.

V and J are TRBV19 and TRBJ2-6; D tentatively reads TRBD1 or TRBD2 (5 bases each). The CDR3 has 17 residues. Germline V gene data show CDR1 as LNHDA and CDR2 as SQIVND (reference sequence). The ends were cut back, 6 bases at V and 0 bases at J, with 15 bases in the middle. In DNA form, the CDR3 reads TGTGCCAGTAGGGCTTCCGGGACCCACTCTGGGGCCAACGTCCTGACTTTC. Translation gives CASRASGTHSGANVLTF.

The rearrangement links TRBV7-9 to TRBJ1-5; D may be TRBD1 (5 bases). V was trimmed by 5 bases and J by 0 bases, leaving 11 bases between them. The CDR3 has 15 amino acids. Per the germline V gene, CDR1 is SEHNR and CDR2 is FQNEAQ (reference sequence). This CDR3 is CASSLGRNSNQPQHF. In nucleotides, the CDR3 is TGTGCCAGCAGCCTGGGACGGAATAGCAATCAGCCCCAGCATTTT.

The chain joins TRBV2 to TRBJ1-3, with D tentatively TRBD1 (6 bases). CDR1 is SNHLY and CDR2 is FYNNEI in the germline V gene. The length of the CDR3 is 15 residues. The germline V and J ends were trimmed by 10 bases and 1 base, with 17 bases remaining between them. The CDR3 region is CAKGGSPLSGNTIYF. CDR3 sequence (DNA): TGTGCCAAGGGGGGAAGCCCACTGTCTGGAAACACCATATATTTT.

The chain carries TRBV5-1 and TRBJ2-5, with 8 bases lining up with TRBD1. The CDR3 has 16 amino acids. The germline gives CDR1 SGHRS, CDR2 YFSETQ. The V segment lost 6 bases and the J segment 4 bases; nucleotides outside the gene matches: 14. The CDR3 DNA reads as TGCGCCAGCATGACCCGACAGGGGACGGGTGGAGAGACCCAGTACTTC. Translation: CASMTRQGTGGETQYF.

The genes are TRBV7-7 and TRBJ2-3; D is perhaps TRBD1 or TRBD2 (5 bases each). Germline V gene lookup returns CDR1 SSHAT and CDR2 FNYEAQ (reference sequence). The CDR3 is 14 residues long. Trimming removed 1 base from V and 8 bases from J, with 13 bases in between. CDR3 sequence: CASSLGLRDGTQYF. The CDR3 nucleotides are TGTGCCAGCAGCTTAGGGCTACGGGACGGTACGCAGTATTTT.

The J gene is TRBJ2-7, the V gene TRBV28, with 10 bases matching TRBD2. The length of the CDR3 is 16 residues. Germline V gives CDR1 MDHEN, CDR2 SYDVKM. Losses at the gene ends were 5 bases for V and 6 bases for J; bases not matched to a gene: 13. CDR3 DNA sequence: TGTGCCAGCAGTCCTATTTCTAGCGGGAGATTCTCCGAGCAGTACTTC. It translates to CASSPISSGRFSEQYF.

This rearrangement joins TRBV5-1 to TRBJ2-7; 10 bases match TRBD1. J lost 6 bases, V lost 0 bases, and 3 bases had no gene match. Germline V gives CDR1 SGHRS, CDR2 YFSETQ. This CDR3 is built from 14 residues. The CDR3 is CASSLGQGAVEQYF. In DNA form, the CDR3 reads TGCGCCAGCAGCTTGGGACAGGGGGCCGTCGAGCAGTACTTC.

Comments on this clone: Other nucleotide sequences in the sample specify the same CDR3. V usage is TRBV5-1 and J usage is TRBJ2-3; possibly TRBD2 for D (6 bases). Germline V gives CDR1 SGHRS, CDR2 YFSETQ. The V end lost 0 bases, the J end lost 0 bases, and 8 bases lay between the germline ends. CDR3 length: 15 residues. This chain's CDR3 is CASSLVGTSTDTQYF. As DNA, the CDR3 is TGCGCCAGCAGCTTGGTCGGGACTAGCACAGATACGCAGTATTTT.

This clone occurred once. V is TRBV28 and J is TRBJ1-5, with 8 positions matching TRBD1. The CDR3 spans 14 residues. After removal of 6 bases from V and 9 bases from J, the junction contained 10 bases not matched to a gene. Germline CDR1 reads MDHEN; CDR2 reads SYDVKM. The CDR3 region is CASRTGVGGRPQHF. In DNA, the CDR3 is TGTGCCAGCAGGACAGGGGTAGGGGGTCGGCCCCAGCATTTT. Together with reference TRBV28 and TRBJ1-5, the CDR3 gives the full variable domain: DVKVTQSSRYLVKRTGEKVFLECVQDMDHENMFWYRQDPGLGLRLIYFSYDVKMKEKGDIPEGYSVSREKKERFSLILESASTNQTSMYLCASRTGVGGRPQHFGDGTRLSIL.

The V call is TRBV28, the J call TRBJ2-3; 8 bases match TRBD2. V was pared by 5 bases and J by 1 base, with 14 bases of the junction left unmatched. The CDR3 loop spans 18 amino acids. Germline CDR1 is MDHEN and CDR2 is SYDVKM. The CDR3 sequence is CASSTDPAGDLGTDTQYF. As DNA, the CDR3 is TGTGCCAGCAGTACTGACCCAGCGGGAGATTTGGGCACAGATACGCAGTATTTT.

The chain links TRBV18 to TRBJ2-7; 7 bases fit TRBD2. The V gene end was trimmed by 3 bases and the J gene end by 3 bases; junction bases not matched to a gene: 8. The CDR3 is 15 amino acids. The V gene's germline CDR1 is KGHSH and CDR2 LQKENI. The CDR3 spells CASSPTGEGGYEQYF. CDR3 bases: TGTGCCAGCTCACCTACTGGGGAGGGAGGCTACGAGCAGTACTTC.

The V and J genes are TRBV6-1 and TRBJ1-2; TRBD1 agrees at 7 bases. The CDR3 loop spans 16 amino acids. Germline trimming cut 0 bases from V and 5 bases from J; bases unmatched to any gene: 9. CDR1 and CDR2 from the germline V gene are MNHNS and SASEGT. CDR3 sequence reads: CASSEARDSKAYGYTF. The CDR3 DNA sequence: TGTGCCAGCAGTGAAGCCCGGGACAGCAAGGCGTATGGCTACACCTTC.

A remark on this clone: Other nucleotide sequences from this sample produce the same CDR3. V is TRBV28 and J is TRBJ2-5; 7 bases map to TRBD2. The CDR3 extends over 14 amino acids. Germline V gene lookup returns CDR1 MDHEN and CDR2 SYDVKM. Trimming at V came to 3 bases and at J to 2 bases, leaving 3 bases not matched to a gene. Here the CDR3 reads CASSLAGAQETQYF. In DNA, the CDR3 is TGTGCCAGCAGTTTGGCGGGAGCGCAAGAGACCCAGTACTTC.

This chain uses TRBV27 with TRBJ1-5; possibly TRBD1 for D (5 bases). The CDR3 sequence is 18 residues long. V was shortened by 4 bases and J by 4 bases, with 23 bases between the two germline ends. CDR1 and CDR2 (germline): MNHEY, SMNVEV (reference sequence). The CDR3 bases are TGTGCCAGCAGTTCGGCGGGCTGGTGGGGCCCCGGAAATCAGCCCCAGCATTTT. Translation: CASSSAGWWGPGNQPQHF.